These 2 T cell receptor beta chains originate from one sample sequenced in a study of blood T cell repertoires in COVID-19. The data were produced by immunoSEQ multiplex PCR, yet TCRdb's version contains in-frame clones alone and is incomplete. Of a few hundred thousand clones detected, around 84% appear once; the ten largest clones hold around 2.9%. Sequenced input: peripheral blood. The receptor set was obtained from a man over 45 who had recovered from COVID-19.

In DNA form, the CDR3 reads TGTGCCAGCAGCCCCCCGGGGGGGGCTACCTACAATGAGCAGTTCTTC. Its translation is CASSPPGGATYNEQFF. The chain joins TRBV11-3 to TRBJ2-1; 8 bases fit TRBD2. The CDR3 spans 16 residues. The V gene's germline CDR1 is SGHNT and CDR2 YENEEA. With 5 bases clipped from V and 2 bases from J, the junction kept 8 bases outside the gene matches. Supplemented by reference TRBV11-3 and TRBJ2-1, the full variable domain reads EAGVVQSPRYKIIEKKQPVAFWCNPISGHNTLYWYLQNLGQGPELLIRYENEEAVDDSQLPKDRFSAERLKGVDSTLKIQPAELGDSAVYLCASSPPGGATYNEQFFGPGTRLTVL.

This chain joins TRBV14 and TRBJ2-5, with D tentatively TRBD2 (5 bases). The V end lost 0 bases, the J end lost 6 bases, and 14 bases lay between the germline ends. Germline V lookup: CDR1 SGHDN, CDR2 FVKESK. This CDR3 has 15 residues. CDR3 DNA sequence: TGTGCCAGCAGCCAAGATTTGGGGAGTGGGAAGACCCAGTACTTC. Amino acid sequence: CASSQDLGSGKTQYF.